Listed below are T cell receptor beta chains from one sample, sequenced in a study of response to subunit inactivated influenza vaccine. TCRdb re-called the RT-PCR reads with MiXCR, one entry per CDR3 protein. Altogether more than 400,000 distinct CDR3 sequences are present, 10% to 11% being singletons, with the ten largest covering approximately 12%. The sequenced sample was PBMCs from blood, obtained about 40 days after vaccination. These receptors were taken from a man aged 50 to 60 who received an inactivated influenza vaccine. Each CDR3 is given without its conserved first and last residue. Fields, in order: D gene, V gene, CDR3 length, J gene, CDR3 protein. The D gene is left open where the match is weak.

TRBD1	TRBV27	12	TRBJ2-1	ASVGTGSLNEQF
NA	TRBV25-1	12	TRBJ2-6	ASSEGGGANVLT
NA	TRBV9	12	TRBJ2-3	ASSVGVDTDTQY
TRBD2	TRBV27	13	TRBJ2-7	ASSVLAGGGYEQY
NA	TRBV10-3	11	TRBJ1-6	AINSLVDSPLH
NA	TRBV29-1	14	TRBJ2-7	SVDGIDQRGPYEQY
TRBD1	TRBV6-5	13	TRBJ2-7	ASSSTGQGAIEQY
NA	TRBV20-1	12	TRBJ1-2	SASGSMGGYGYT
NA	TRBV5-1	15	TRBJ2-2	ASSLVSQVANTGELF
TRBD2	TRBV5-1	12	TRBJ2-5	ASSLDGSGRYQY
NA	TRBV20-1	11	TRBJ1-4	SASGGVNEKLF
TRBD2	TRBV20-1	12	TRBJ2-3	SARGLAGVDTQY
NA	TRBV27	12	TRBJ2-7	ASSPGTTSYEQY
NA	TRBV3-1	10	TRBJ2-5	ASDDRGETQY
TRBD2	TRBV10-1	14	TRBJ2-1	ASSDPSGGAHNEQF
NA	TRBV9	12	TRBJ2-2	ASSAALGGGELF
NA	TRBV7-9	9	TRBJ2-4	ASSSAGNEY
NA	TRBV7-2	9	TRBJ2-3	ASSPMDTQY
TRBD1	TRBV29-1	12	TRBJ2-4	SVVGTGLFNIQY
TRBD1	TRBV6-5	14	TRBJ1-2	ASSYYGTGVGYGYT
TRBD2	TRBV7-7	12	TRBJ2-5	ASSPVLAGETQY
TRBD2	TRBV7-8	14	TRBJ2-3	ASSQRDYMSTDTQY
TRBD2	TRBV5-1	12	TRBJ2-3	ASGAGGSTDTQY
NA	TRBV7-9	11	TRBJ2-2	ASSLSITGELF
NA	TRBV5-5	11	TRBJ1-2	ASSLRADYGYT
NA	TRBV5-1	13	TRBJ2-3	ASSLGQLHTDTQY
NA	TRBV20-1	14	TRBJ2-3	SARTPSRGATDTQY
TRBD2	TRBV11-3	14	TRBJ2-3	ASSFASGGSTDTQY
NA	TRBV29-1	11	TRBJ2-7	SVEGGNTYEQY
NA	TRBV12-3/TRBV12-4	14	TRBJ2-7	ASSLGGGGVLNEQY
NA	TRBV20-1	12	TRBJ1-4	SARGGTQIGKLF
NA	TRBV2	14	TRBJ2-7	ASVGLTSLIGNEQY
NA	TRBV20-1	11	TRBJ2-2	SAKTSVTGELF
TRBD2	TRBV10-3	15	TRBJ2-1	AISEGTSGSEYNEQF
NA	TRBV15	12	TRBJ2-7	ATSGISVRYEQY
NA	TRBV6-2/TRBV6-3	12	TRBJ2-2	ASSAGLNTGELF
TRBD2	TRBV20-1	14	TRBJ2-5	SAFPGLAGVRETQY
NA	TRBV20-1	11	TRBJ1-5	SARLQGRQPQH
TRBD1	TRBV3-1	12	TRBJ1-1	ASSQPGTAAQAF
TRBD1	TRBV4-1	16	TRBJ2-2	ASSQGIGRTGATGELF
TRBD2	TRBV29-1	13	TRBJ2-3	SAKMTSGSSDTQY
NA	TRBV5-1	12	TRBJ1-2	ASSLGSSNYGYT
NA	TRBV2	8	TRBJ1-2	ASREVGYT
TRBD2	TRBV28	13	TRBJ2-7	ASSLGSGRYYEQY
NA	TRBV20-1	14	TRBJ1-1	SARSRGGGMNTEAF
TRBD1	TRBV15	15	TRBJ2-6	ATSRKTGTSGANVLT
TRBD1	TRBV7-2	14	TRBJ2-7	ASSFSLAGGPYEQY
NA	TRBV4-3	10	TRBJ2-7	ASSQGGTRQY
NA	TRBV12-3/TRBV12-4	13	TRBJ2-3	ASTLGGHPSDTQY
NA	TRBV12-3/TRBV12-4	12	TRBJ2-7	ASSLGGDLGEQY
NA	TRBV6-5	10	TRBJ2-3	ASSPVGDTQY
NA	TRBV4-3	12	TRBJ1-1	ASSQMSGYTEAF
NA	TRBV5-5	11	TRBJ1-2	ASSPPDRNGYT
NA	TRBV29-1	11	TRBJ2-7	SVELTGTYEQY
NA	TRBV12-3/TRBV12-4	12	TRBJ2-3	ASSSALFADTQY
NA	TRBV29-1	10	TRBJ2-7	SGTGSQYEQY
NA	TRBV20-1	13	TRBJ2-4	SANPVLLAKNIQY
TRBD2	TRBV11-1	17	TRBJ2-5	ASSLPRNRGTSSQETQY
TRBD2	TRBV4-2	15	TRBJ2-1	ASSQVRSSGGYNEQF